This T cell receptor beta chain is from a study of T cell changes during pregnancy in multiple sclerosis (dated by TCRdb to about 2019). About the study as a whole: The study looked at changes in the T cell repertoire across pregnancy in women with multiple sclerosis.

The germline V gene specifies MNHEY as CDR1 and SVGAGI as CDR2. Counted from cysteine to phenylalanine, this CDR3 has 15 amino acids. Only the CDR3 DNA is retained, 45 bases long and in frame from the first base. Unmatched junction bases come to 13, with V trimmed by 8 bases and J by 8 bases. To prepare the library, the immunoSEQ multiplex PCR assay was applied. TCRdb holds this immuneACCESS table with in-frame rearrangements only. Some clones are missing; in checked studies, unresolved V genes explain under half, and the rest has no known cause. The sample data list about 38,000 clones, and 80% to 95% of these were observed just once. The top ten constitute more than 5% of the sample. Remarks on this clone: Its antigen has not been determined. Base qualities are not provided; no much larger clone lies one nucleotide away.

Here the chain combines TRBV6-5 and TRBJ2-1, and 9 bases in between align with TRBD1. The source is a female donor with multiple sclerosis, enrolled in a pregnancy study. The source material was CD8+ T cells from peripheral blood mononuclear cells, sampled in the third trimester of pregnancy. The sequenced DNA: TGTGCCAGCGGTGTTACAGGGGGCAAAGGTGATGAGCAGTTCTTC. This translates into CASGVTGGKGDEQFF.